This entry lists 8 T cell receptor beta chains sequenced from one sample in a study of T cells in Graves' hyperthyroidism and ophthalmopathy. TCR beta CDR3 regions were amplified from RNA. First-round RT-PCR of the TCR CDR3 relied on the HTBI primer set. TCRdb reanalysed the multiplex PCR reads using MiXCR and keeps one entry per CDR3 protein. The profile shows about 640,000 distinct CDR3 sequences, roughly 45% of them singletons. The material sequenced was peripheral blood or thyroid tissue (not recorded which). All receptors derive from an adult man with Graves' disease, either hyperthyroidism or ophthalmopathy (not recorded which).

This rearrangement joins TRBV7-8 to TRBJ1-1; a weak D match, TRBD1 (5 bases). The germline gives CDR1 SGHVS, CDR2 FQNEAQ. Trimming took 0 bases from V and 1 from J, leaving 18 bases between them. The length of the CDR3 is 18 residues. CDR3 nucleotides: TGTGCCAGCAGCTTAGCCGTAGGAAGGGGATCCGGGAACACTGAAGCTTTCTTT. Translating gives CASSLAVGRGSGNTEAFF.

The rearrangement links TRBV29-1 to TRBJ2-7, with 8 bases identical to TRBD2. Trimming cost V 8 bases and J 2 bases; bases outside gene matches: 14. The germline V gene encodes CDR1 SQVTM and CDR2 ANQGSEA. The CDR3 consists of 15 residues. CDR3 protein: CSCWGYSGTTYEQYF. In DNA form, the CDR3 reads TGCAGCTGTTGGGGCTATAGCGGGACCACCTACGAGCAGTACTTC.

This chain joins TRBV7-8 and TRBJ1-5; possible D gene TRBD1, 6 bases. The ends were cut back, 5 bases at V and 12 bases at J, with 20 bases in the middle. The germline V gene has CDR1 SGHVS and CDR2 FQNEAQ. The CDR3 covers 14 residues. Here the CDR3 reads CASSPFQGRDDQHF. For the CDR3, the DNA is TGTGCCAGCAGCCCCTTCCAGGGGCGGGACGACCAGCATTTT.

This clonotype was counted only a few times. The rearrangement links TRBV5-1 to TRBJ1-1, with D possibly being TRBD1 (6 bases). Looked up from germline, CDR1 is SGHRS and CDR2 is YFSETQ. V lost 0 bases, J lost 1 base, and 10 bases lay in between. The CDR3 runs 15 residues. This chain's CDR3 is CASSLDGRGNTEAFF. The CDR3 DNA reads as TGCGCCAGCAGCTTGGACGGCAGGGGGAACACTGAAGCTTTCTTT.

This clonotype was recorded once. The rearrangement joins TRBV10-3 to TRBJ2-2; 7 nucleotides match TRBD1. Germline CDR1 reads ENHRY; CDR2 reads SYGVKD. J was trimmed by 2 bases and V by 3 bases; bases with no gene match: 9. This CDR3 is 17 amino acids long. The CDR3 region is CAISDRGQLFNTGELFF. The CDR3, as DNA: TGTGCCATCAGTGACAGGGGACAGCTTTTTAACACCGGGGAGCTGTTTTTT.

This clonotype was detected a few times. The chain employs TRBV12-3 or TRBV12-4 and TRBJ1-3; D unclear. The CDR3 is made up of 13 amino acids. The chain's CDR3 is CATAAISGNTIYF. In DNA, the CDR3 is TGTGCTACTGCTGCCATCTCTGGAAACACCATATATTTT.

The rearrangement uses TRBV7-2 and TRBJ2-7; possible D gene TRBD2, 7 bases. This CDR3 comprises 14 residues. Trimming took 5 bases from V and 4 from J, leaving 15 bases between them. Germline CDR1 and CDR2: SGHTA and FQGNSA. CDR3 sequence reads: CASSPGGQPYEQYF. The DNA for the CDR3 is TGTGCCAGCAGCCCCGGGGGGCAACCTTACGAGCAGTACTTC.

This clonotype was seen only once. This sequence joins TRBV18 and TRBJ2-7; no clear D gene. The V end lost 3 bases, the J end lost 2 bases, and 11 bases lay between the germline ends. The CDR3 sequence is 14 residues long. Looked up from germline, CDR1 is KGHSH and CDR2 is LQKENI. The DNA for the CDR3 is TGTGCCAGCTCACCCTCGCAGGCCGCCTACGAGCAGTACTTC. This sequence encodes CASSPSQAAYEQYF.